Presented here are 29 T cell receptor beta chains from one specimen sequenced in a study of blood T cells in healthy people across ages. Sample-barcoded 5' priming and a J-beta primer mix drove a second PCR of roughly 6 to 12 cycles. TCRdb re-called the 5' RACE reads through MiXCR, storing one row per CDR3 protein. The sample contains about 640,000 distinct CDR3 sequences, approximately 59% of which appear only once. The specimen was blood. The receptor source for this set is a man aged 60-69 years in good health.

The gene calls are TRBV28 and TRBJ2-4; D is perhaps TRBD1 or TRBD2 (6 bases each). The J call is doubtful: the DNA matches TRBJ2-7 better. The CDR3 totals 15 residues. CDR1 and CDR2 from the germline V gene are MDHEN and SYDVKM. The CDR3 sequence: CASSLVGGPSYEQYF. The DNA for the CDR3 is TGTGCCAGCAGTTTAGTCGGGGGCCCCTCCTACGAGCAGTACTTC.

This clonotype came up once. A read error may account for a junction end that differs from germline. The J gene is TRBJ2-1, the V gene TRBV20-1; D remains ambiguous. The length of the CDR3 is 14 residues. CDR1 is DFQATT, CDR2 SNEGSKA, per germline (reference sequence). The CDR3 loop reads CSASAGSSYKEQFF. CDR3 coding DNA: TGCAGTGCTAGCGCCGGGTCCTCCTACAAGGAGCAGTTCTTC.

V gene TRBV20-1 combines with J gene TRBJ2-4; 9 positions match TRBD1. Germline CDR1 reads DFQATT; CDR2 reads SNEGSKA (reference sequence). The length of the CDR3 is 15 residues. Trimming took 0 bases from V and 16 from J; bases not matched to a gene: 16. The CDR3 DNA reads as TGCAGTGCTAGAGATCGGGACAGGGCGCCCTACGAGCAATACTTC. Translated: CSARDRDRAPYEQYF.

The gene calls are TRBV29-1 and TRBJ2-1; no definite D call. The CDR3 runs 12 residues. V lost 6 bases and J lost 3, with 9 bases in between. The V gene's germline CDR1 is SQVTM and CDR2 ANQGSEA. CDR3 sequence reads: CSVVQSYNEQFF. CDR3 DNA sequence: TGCAGCGTAGTGCAAAGCTACAATGAGCAGTTCTTC.

The V and J genes are TRBV27 and TRBJ2-7, with D maybe TRBD2 (5 bases). Germline V gives CDR1 MNHEY, CDR2 SMNVEV (reference sequence). V lost 5 bases and J lost 2, with 13 bases in between. The CDR3 consists of 14 residues. CDR3 loop: CASSPRFGTYEQYF. The DNA for the CDR3 is TGTGCCAGCAGTCCTCGATTCGGGACCTACGAGCAGTACTTC.

This sequence joins TRBV3-1 and TRBJ2-5; D is uncertain. Trimming left V 2 bases short and J 4 bases short, with 8 bases between. Per germline, CDR1 LGHDT and CDR2 YNNKEL (reference sequence). The CDR3 is 13 amino acids. The CDR3: CASSQPPPETQYF. The CDR3 DNA reads TGTGCCAGCAGCCAACCTCCCCCAGAGACCCAGTACTTC.

The genes are TRBV3-1 and TRBJ2-1, with 12 bases matching TRBD2. The germline V gene has CDR1 LGHDT and CDR2 YNNKEL (reference sequence). This CDR3 comprises 14 residues. V dropped 8 bases and J dropped 5; count of bases not matched to a gene: 4. This chain's CDR3 is CASGLAGSHNEQFF. DNA of the CDR3: TGTGCCAGCGGACTAGCGGGGAGCCACAATGAGCAGTTCTTC.

This clonotype was observed a handful of times. This chain links TRBV6-6 with TRBJ2-3, with TRBD1 matching 9 bases. V dropped 6 bases and J dropped 4; count of bases not matched to a gene: 5. Germline V lookup: CDR1 MNHNY, CDR2 SVGAGI (reference sequence). The CDR3 consists of 14 residues. CDR3 DNA: TGTGCCAGCAGGATGGACAGGGGCCCAGATACGCAGTATTTT. Its translation: CASRMDRGPDTQYF.

This clonotype has only a few counts. V usage is TRBV7-9 and J usage is TRBJ2-5, with a tentative D call TRBD2 (6 bases). Germline V CDR1 and CDR2: SEHNR, FQNEAQ (reference sequence). Trimming cost V 4 bases and J 11 bases, with 23 bases left between them. This CDR3 has 15 residues. CDR3: CASSWRGQGPEEQYF. Written as DNA, the CDR3 is TGTGCCAGCAGCTGGAGGGGTCAGGGACCAGAGGAGCAGTACTTC. Based on the CDR3 plus reference TRBV7-9 and TRBJ2-5, the full variable domain is DTGVSQNPRHKITKRGQNVTFRCDPISEHNRLYWYRQTLGQGPEFLTYFQNEAQLEKSRLLSDRFSAERPKGSFSTLEIQRTEQGDSAMYLCASSWRGQGPEEQYFGPGTRLLVL.

A few counts support this clonotype. The rearrangement uses TRBV24-1 and TRBJ2-4, with TRBD2 matching 7 bases. The assigned J gene may be wrong: the sequence end matches TRBJ2-7 better. Germline V lookup: CDR1 KGHDR, CDR2 SFDVKD. The CDR3 length is 16 residues. CDR3 bases: TGTGCCACCAGTGAGCGGGGGACTTCCCTCTCCTACGAGCAGTACTTC. Translation: CATSERGTSLSYEQYF.

The count of this clonotype is one. The chain employs TRBV29-1 and TRBJ2-3; D gene ambiguous. The CDR3 is 12 residues long. Germline loops: CDR1 SQVTM, CDR2 ANQGSEA. V was cut by 8 bases and J by 0 bases, with 9 bases left in between. CDR3 protein: CSNEDSTDTQYF. The CDR3, as DNA: TGCAGCAATGAGGACAGCACAGATACGCAGTATTTT.

The chain carries TRBV6-5 and TRBJ1-5, with a possible D match to TRBD1 (5 bases). Germline values: CDR1 MNHEY, CDR2 SVGAGI. This CDR3 has 14 amino acids. Trimming pared 6 bases from V and 4 bases from J, leaving 13 bases between. The CDR3 bases are TGTGCCAGCAGATGGAGGGAGGGGAATCAGCCCCAGCATTTT. Translating it yields CASRWREGNQPQHF.

The chain joins TRBV20-1 to TRBJ1-1; tentatively, D is TRBD1 (6 bases). The CDR3 loop spans 15 amino acids. The germline gives CDR1 DFQATT, CDR2 SNEGSKA (reference sequence). V was shortened by 0 bases and J by 3 bases, with 14 bases between the two germline ends. In DNA form, the CDR3 reads TGCAGTGCTAGAGATCGCCGAGGGGGGTACACTGAAGCTTTCTTT. It yields the protein CSARDRRGGYTEAFF.

The chain uses TRBV13 and TRBJ1-4; no clear D. Germline CDR1 is PRHDT and CDR2 is FYEKMQ (reference sequence). Trimming took 1 base from V and 7 from J, leaving 13 bases between them. There are 15 residues in the CDR3. CDR3 protein: CASSLALGNPEKLFF. For the CDR3, the DNA is TGTGCCAGCAGCTTAGCCCTCGGGAACCCTGAAAAACTGTTTTTT.

The rearrangement links TRBV2 to TRBJ1-6; D might be TRBD1 (5 bases). CDR3 length: 12 residues. CDR1 SNHLY and CDR2 FYNNEI come from the germline V gene. With 6 bases removed from V and 6 bases from J, the gap between germline ends came to 6 bases. The CDR3 sequence: CASRTANSPLHF. CDR3 nucleotides: TGTGCCAGCAGGACAGCTAATTCACCCCTCCACTTT.

J is TRBJ2-1 and V is TRBV28; TRBD2 matches 13 bases. The germline V gene encodes CDR1 MDHEN and CDR2 SYDVKM. CDR3 length: 16 residues. With V trimmed by 5 bases and J by 6 bases, 7 bases remained unmatched. For the CDR3, the DNA is TGTGCCAGCAGTCCTCCGACTAGCGGGGGGCTCAATGAGCAGTTCTTC. This translates into CASSPPTSGGLNEQFF.

The J gene is TRBJ2-3, the V gene TRBV12-3 or TRBV12-4; 15 nucleotides agree with TRBD2. The V and J ends lost 7 bases and 2 bases, in that order; junction bases with no gene match: 7. The CDR3 sequence is 17 residues long. The CDR3 DNA sequence: TGTGCCAGCAACGGACTAGCGGGGGGGCTTTACACAGATACGCAGTATTTT. Protein: CASNGLAGGLYTDTQYF.

The chain is built from TRBV7-8 and TRBJ2-3, with 10 positions matching TRBD1. CDR1 is SGHVS, CDR2 FQNEAQ, per germline. The CDR3 consists of 17 residues. With V trimmed by 5 bases and J by 3 bases, 11 bases remained unmatched. In nucleotides, the CDR3 is TGTGCCAGCAGCCCATCGCGTGCGGGACAGGGGACAGATACGCAGTATTTT. Its translation is CASSPSRAGQGTDTQYF.

The chain has TRBV27 and TRBJ1-2; 9 nucleotides agree with TRBD1. This CDR3 region has 16 residues. The V gene end was trimmed by 6 bases and the J gene end by 6 bases; junction bases not matched to a gene: 14. Germline CDR1 reads MNHEY; CDR2 reads SMNVEV (reference sequence). CDR3 nucleotides: TGTGCCAGCAGAAGGGCCGGGACAGGGAGGGCCCATGGCTACACCTTC. It specifies CASRRAGTGRAHGYTF.

This clonotype has a handful of counts. The V call is TRBV5-1, the J call TRBJ2-3, with TRBD2 matching 9 bases. From germline, CDR1 is SGHRS and CDR2 YFSETQ. V was clipped by 5 bases and J by 7 bases; unmatched bases: 17. This CDR3 contains 17 residues. The CDR3 nucleotides read TGCGCCAGCAGGGAAGTTAGCGGGGGCCCCCGGGGGTATACGCAGTATTTT. Amino acids: CASREVSGGPRGYTQYF. The full variable domain, with the rest looked up from reference TRBV5-1 and TRBJ2-3, is KAGVTQTPRYLIKTRGQQVTLSCSPISGHRSVSWYQQTPGQGLQFLFEYFSETQRNKGNFPGRFSGRQFSNSRSEMNVSTLELGDSALYLCASREVSGGPRGYTQYFGPGTRLTVL.

The chain joins TRBV7-6 to TRBJ2-5, with D possibly being TRBD2 (5 bases). The CDR3 length is 14 residues. V was clipped by 4 bases and J by 4 bases, with 13 bases between them. CDR1 SGHVS and CDR2 FNYEAQ come from the germline V gene. CDR3 residues: CASSSLSGRETQYF. CDR3 DNA: TGTGCCAGCAGCTCCCTTTCGGGGAGAGAGACCCAGTACTTC. The whole variable domain, remainder taken from reference TRBV7-6 and TRBJ2-5, is GAGVSQSPRYKVTKRGQDVALRCDPISGHVSLYWYRQALGQGPEFLTYFNYEAQQDKSGLPNDRFSAERPEGSISTLTIQRTEQRDSAMYRCASSSLSGRETQYFGPGTRLLVL.

The V and J genes are TRBV10-2 and TRBJ2-3, with D uncertain. The V gene's germline CDR1 is WSHSY and CDR2 SAAADI. The CDR3 runs 14 residues. V was trimmed by 3 bases and J by 9 bases, leaving 16 bases between them. The CDR3: CASSDPDAARTQYF. In nucleotides, the CDR3 is TGCGCCAGCAGTGACCCAGACGCCGCGCGGACGCAGTATTTT.

This clonotype was counted a few times. The chain combines TRBV6-5 with TRBJ1-6, with 12 bases matching TRBD1. This CDR3 spans 15 amino acids. The ends lost 2 bases at V and 9 bases at J; junction bases unmatched: 2. CDR1 is MNHEY, CDR2 SVGAGI, per germline. The CDR3 spells CASSYGTGGSSPLHF. The CDR3, as DNA: TGTGCCAGCAGTTACGGGACAGGGGGCAGTTCACCCCTCCACTTT.

The chain employs TRBV3-1 and TRBJ1-4; TRBD1 is a possible D gene (5 bases). This CDR3 comprises 15 residues. Germline CDR1 LGHDT, CDR2 YNNKEL (reference sequence). V was trimmed by 4 bases and J by 8 bases, leaving 17 bases between them. CDR3 nucleotide sequence: TGTGCCAGCAGCCGGGGGATAGCGGTCAAGGAAAAACTGTTTTTT. It specifies CASSRGIAVKEKLFF.

This clonotype appeared a few times. The chain employs TRBV4-1 and TRBJ1-2, with 10 positions matching TRBD1. Germline V gene lookup returns CDR1 MGHRA and CDR2 YSYEKL. CDR3 length: 16 residues. The trim removed 0 bases at V and 5 bases at J, leaving 6 bases unmatched. The CDR3 DNA sequence: TGCGCCAGCAGCCAAGAAAGGACAGGGGGAAGGTATGGCTACACCTTC. Amino acids: CASSQERTGGRYGYTF.

The chain is built from TRBV24-1 and TRBJ2-1, with D tentatively TRBD1 (5 bases). The ends were cut back, 3 bases at V and 4 bases at J, with 6 bases in the middle. Germline CDR1 KGHDR, CDR2 SFDVKD. The CDR3 loop spans 13 amino acids. DNA of the CDR3: TGTGCCACCAGTGATAGACAGTACAATGAGCAGTTCTTC. It yields the protein CATSDRQYNEQFF.

V gene TRBV7-2 combines with J gene TRBJ2-1; 9 bases match TRBD2. After removal of 4 bases from V and 4 bases from J, the junction contained 5 bases not matched to a gene. There are 15 residues in the CDR3. Germline V gene data show CDR1 as SGHTA and CDR2 as FQGNSA. The CDR3 protein is CASSSGLARYNEQFF. CDR3 in DNA: TGTGCCAGCAGCTCCGGACTAGCGAGATACAATGAGCAGTTCTTC.

The rearrangement links TRBV10-3 to TRBJ2-4; 7 positions match TRBD1. The DNA end is more similar to TRBJ2-7, so the J call may be wrong. The CDR3 sequence is 14 residues long. Germline CDR1 reads ENHRY; CDR2 reads SYGVKD. The CDR3 loop reads CAIRGQKLDDEQYF. The CDR3 region has the DNA TGTGCCATCAGGGGACAGAAGTTGGACGACGAGCAGTACTTC.

This chain joins TRBV4-3 and TRBJ2-1, with D unresolved. The CDR3 covers 13 residues. V gave up 4 bases and J gave up 12 bases, with 16 bases separating them. The germline V gene has CDR1 LGHNA and CDR2 YSLEER. Here the CDR3 reads CASSPFDWGGQFF. CDR3 in DNA: TGCGCCAGCAGCCCATTTGACTGGGGTGGGCAGTTCTTC.